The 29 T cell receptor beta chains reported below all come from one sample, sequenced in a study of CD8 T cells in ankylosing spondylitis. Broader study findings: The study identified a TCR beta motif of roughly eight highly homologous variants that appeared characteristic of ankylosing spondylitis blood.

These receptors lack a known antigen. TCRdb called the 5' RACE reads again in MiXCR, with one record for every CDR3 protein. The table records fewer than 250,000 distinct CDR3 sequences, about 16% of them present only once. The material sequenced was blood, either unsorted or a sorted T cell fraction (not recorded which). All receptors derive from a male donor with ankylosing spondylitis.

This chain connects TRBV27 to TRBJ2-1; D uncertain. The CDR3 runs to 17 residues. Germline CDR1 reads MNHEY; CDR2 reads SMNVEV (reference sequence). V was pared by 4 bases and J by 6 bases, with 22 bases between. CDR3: CASSSESGQALGNEQFF. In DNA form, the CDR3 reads TGTGCCAGCAGTTCAGAATCGGGTCAGGCCCTAGGCAATGAGCAGTTCTTC.

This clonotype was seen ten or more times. The CDR3 is CASSSWTGKEPYEQYF. CDR3 nucleotide sequence: TGTGCCAGCAGTTCATGGACAGGGAAAGAGCCCTACGAGCAGTACTTC. The genes are TRBV12-3 or TRBV12-4 and TRBJ2-7; 8 bases line up with TRBD1. The V and J ends lost 4 bases and 2 bases, in that order; junction bases with no gene match: 10. There are 16 residues in the CDR3.

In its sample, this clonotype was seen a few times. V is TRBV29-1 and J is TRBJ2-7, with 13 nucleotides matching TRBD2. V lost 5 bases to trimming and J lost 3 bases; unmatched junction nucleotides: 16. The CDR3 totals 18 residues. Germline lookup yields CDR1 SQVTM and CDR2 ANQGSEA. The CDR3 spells CSVYWGGTSGGAVYEQYF. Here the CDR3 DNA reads TGCAGCGTTTATTGGGGAGGAACTAGCGGGGGGGCAGTCTACGAGCAGTACTTC.

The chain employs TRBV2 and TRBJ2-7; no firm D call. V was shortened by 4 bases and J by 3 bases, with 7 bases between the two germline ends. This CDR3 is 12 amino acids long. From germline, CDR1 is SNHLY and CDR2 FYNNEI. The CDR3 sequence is CASSGKSYEQYF. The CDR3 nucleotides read TGTGCCAGCAGTGGAAAGAGCTACGAGCAGTACTTC. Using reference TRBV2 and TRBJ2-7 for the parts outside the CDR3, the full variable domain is EPEVTQTPSHQVTQMGQEVILRCVPISNHLYFYWYRQILGQKVEFLVSFYNNEISEKSEIFDDQFSVERPDGSNFTLKIRSTKLEDSAMYFCASSGKSYEQYFGPGTRLTVT.

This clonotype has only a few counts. CDR3 nucleotide sequence: TGCAGCGTTGAAGTGGAGGGGATGGAGACCCAGTACTTC. This encodes CSVEVEGMETQYF. The gene calls are TRBV29-1 and TRBJ2-5, with D perhaps TRBD2 (6 bases). V was clipped by 1 base and J by 5 bases, with 11 bases between them. The germline V gene has CDR1 SQVTM and CDR2 ANQGSEA. The CDR3 is 13 amino acids.

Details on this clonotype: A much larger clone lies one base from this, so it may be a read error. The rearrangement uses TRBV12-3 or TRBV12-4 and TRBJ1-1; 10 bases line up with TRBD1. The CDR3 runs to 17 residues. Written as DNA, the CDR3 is TGTTCCAGCAGTCCCGGACAGGGGGGCACTCCGAACACTGAAGCTTTCTTT. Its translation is CSSSPGQGGTPNTEAFF.

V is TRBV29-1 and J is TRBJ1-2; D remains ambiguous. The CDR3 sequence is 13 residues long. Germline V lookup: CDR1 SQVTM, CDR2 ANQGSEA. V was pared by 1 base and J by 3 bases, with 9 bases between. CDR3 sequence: CSVEVRPHYGYTF. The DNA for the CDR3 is TGCAGCGTTGAAGTCAGACCCCACTATGGCTACACCTTC.

CDR3 in amino acids: CASRATDGLNQPQHF. The CDR3 DNA reads TGTGCCAGCAGAGCCACGGACGGACTCAATCAGCCCCAGCATTTT. The chain employs TRBV6-2 or TRBV6-3 and TRBJ1-5; D remains ambiguous. Germline V gene data show CDR1 as MNHEY and CDR2 as SVGEGT. CDR3 size: 15 residues. V lost 6 bases and J 3 bases, leaving 15 bases between the germline ends.

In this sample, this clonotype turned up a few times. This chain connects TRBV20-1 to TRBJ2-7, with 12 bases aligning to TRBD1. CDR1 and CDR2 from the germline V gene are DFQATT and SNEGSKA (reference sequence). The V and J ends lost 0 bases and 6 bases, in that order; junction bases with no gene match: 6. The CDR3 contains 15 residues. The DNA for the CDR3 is TGCAGTGCTAGAGAAACCGGGACAGGGGGCCTCGAGCAGTACTTC. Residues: CSARETGTGGLEQYF.

The CDR3 DNA follows: TGCGCCAGCAGCCAAGGACAGACTGAAGCTTTCTTT. It translates to CASSQGQTEAFF. This rearrangement joins TRBV4-1 to TRBJ1-1; possibly TRBD1 for D (5 bases). V shed 1 base and J shed 5 bases, with 5 bases lying between them. CDR3 length: 12 residues. CDR1 is MGHRA and CDR2 is YSYEKL in the germline V gene.

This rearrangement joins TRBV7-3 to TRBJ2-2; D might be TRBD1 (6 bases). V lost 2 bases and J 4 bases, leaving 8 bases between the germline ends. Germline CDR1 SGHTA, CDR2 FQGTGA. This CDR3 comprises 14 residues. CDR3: CASSLQGTTGELFF. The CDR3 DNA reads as TGTGCCAGCAGCTTACAGGGGACCACCGGGGAGCTGTTTTTT.

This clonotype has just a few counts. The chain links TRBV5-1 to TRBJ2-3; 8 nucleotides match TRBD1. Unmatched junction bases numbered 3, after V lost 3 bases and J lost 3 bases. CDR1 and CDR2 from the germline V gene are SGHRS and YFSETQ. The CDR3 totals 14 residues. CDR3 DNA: TGCGCCAGCAGCTACGGACAGGGTACAGATACGCAGTATTTT. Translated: CASSYGQGTDTQYF.

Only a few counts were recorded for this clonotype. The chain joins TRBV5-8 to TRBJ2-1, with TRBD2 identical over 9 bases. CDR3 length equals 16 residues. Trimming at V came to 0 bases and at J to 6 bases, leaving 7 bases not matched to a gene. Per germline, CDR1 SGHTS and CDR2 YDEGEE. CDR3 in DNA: TGTGCCAGCAGCTTGGCCACGACTAGCGGCCTCAATGAGCAGTTCTTC. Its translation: CASSLATTSGLNEQFF.

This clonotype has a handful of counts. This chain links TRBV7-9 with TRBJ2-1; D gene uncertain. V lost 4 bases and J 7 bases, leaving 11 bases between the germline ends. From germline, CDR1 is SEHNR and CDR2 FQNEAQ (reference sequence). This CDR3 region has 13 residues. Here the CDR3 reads CASSSGSWNEQFF. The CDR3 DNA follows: TGTGCCAGCAGCTCCGGTAGTTGGAATGAGCAGTTCTTC.

The CDR3 bases are TGTGCCAGCAGCCAAGTTGAGCGGGAGGGGGGCGAGCAGTTCTTC. It is translated as CASSQVEREGGEQFF. The rearrangement uses TRBV3-1 and TRBJ2-1; TRBD2 aligns across 10 bases. This CDR3 has 15 residues. The germline V gene encodes CDR1 LGHDT and CDR2 YNNKEL (reference sequence). After removal of 1 base from V and 10 bases from J, the junction contained 7 bases not matched to a gene.

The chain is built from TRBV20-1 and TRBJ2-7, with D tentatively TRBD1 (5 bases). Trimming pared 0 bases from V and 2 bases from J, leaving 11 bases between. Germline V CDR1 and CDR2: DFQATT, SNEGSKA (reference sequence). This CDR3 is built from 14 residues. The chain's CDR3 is CSARDWGGTYEQYF. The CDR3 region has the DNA TGCAGTGCTAGAGATTGGGGCGGCACCTACGAGCAGTACTTC.

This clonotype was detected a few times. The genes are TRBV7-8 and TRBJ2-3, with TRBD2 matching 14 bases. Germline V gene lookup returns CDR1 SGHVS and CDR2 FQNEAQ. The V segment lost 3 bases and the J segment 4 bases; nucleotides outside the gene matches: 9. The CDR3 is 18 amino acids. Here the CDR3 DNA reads TGTGCCAGCAGCTTTGGGACTAGCGGGGGTTATCTCCCAGATACGCAGTATTTT. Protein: CASSFGTSGGYLPDTQYF. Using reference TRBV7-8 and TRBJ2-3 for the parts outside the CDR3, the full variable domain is GAGVSQSPRYKVAKRGQDVALRCDPISGHVSLFWYQQALGQGPEFLTYFQNEAQLDKSGLPSDRFFAERPEGSVSTLKIQRTQQEDSAVYLCASSFGTSGGYLPDTQYFGPGTRLTVL.

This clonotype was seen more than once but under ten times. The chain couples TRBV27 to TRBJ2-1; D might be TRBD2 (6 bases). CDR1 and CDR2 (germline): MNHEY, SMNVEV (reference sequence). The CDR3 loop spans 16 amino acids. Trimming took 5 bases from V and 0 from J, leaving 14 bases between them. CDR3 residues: CASSDRLESSYNEQFF. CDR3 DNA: TGTGCCAGCAGTGACCGACTAGAATCCTCCTACAATGAGCAGTTCTTC.

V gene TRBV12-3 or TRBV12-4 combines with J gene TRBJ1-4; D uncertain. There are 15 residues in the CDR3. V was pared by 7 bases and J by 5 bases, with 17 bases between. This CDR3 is CASTHGSNVNEKLFF. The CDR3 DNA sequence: TGTGCCAGCACCCATGGGAGTAACGTCAATGAAAAACTGTTTTTT.

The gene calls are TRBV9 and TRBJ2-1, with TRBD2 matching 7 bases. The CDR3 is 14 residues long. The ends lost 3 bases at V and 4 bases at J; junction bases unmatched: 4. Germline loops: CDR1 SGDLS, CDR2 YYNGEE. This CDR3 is CASSAGLDYNEQFF. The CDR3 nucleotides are TGTGCCAGCAGCGCCGGACTAGATTACAATGAGCAGTTCTTC. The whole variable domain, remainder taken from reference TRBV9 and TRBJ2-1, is DSGVTQTPKHLITATGQRVTLRCSPRSGDLSVYWYQQSLDQGLQFLIQYYNGEERAKGNILERFSAQQFPDLHSELNLSSLELGDSALYFCASSAGLDYNEQFFGPGTRLTVL.

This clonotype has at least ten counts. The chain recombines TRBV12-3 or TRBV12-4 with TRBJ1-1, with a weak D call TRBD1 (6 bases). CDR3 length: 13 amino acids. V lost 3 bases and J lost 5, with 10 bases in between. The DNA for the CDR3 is TGTGCCAGCAGTTTTGGGGGGCGTACTGAAGCTTTCTTT. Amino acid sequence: CASSFGGRTEAFF.

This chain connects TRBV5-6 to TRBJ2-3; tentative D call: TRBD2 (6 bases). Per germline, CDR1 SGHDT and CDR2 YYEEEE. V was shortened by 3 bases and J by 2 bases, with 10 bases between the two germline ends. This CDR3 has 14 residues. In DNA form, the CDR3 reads TGTGCCAGCAGCTGGGGGACTGACACAGATACGCAGTATTTT. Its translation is CASSWGTDTDTQYF. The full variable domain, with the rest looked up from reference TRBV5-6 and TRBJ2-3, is DAGVTQSPTHLIKTRGQQVTLRCSPKSGHDTVSWYQQALGQGPQFIFQYYEEEERQRGNFPDRFSGHQFPNYSSELNVNALLLGDSALYLCASSWGTDTDTQYFGPGTRLTVL.

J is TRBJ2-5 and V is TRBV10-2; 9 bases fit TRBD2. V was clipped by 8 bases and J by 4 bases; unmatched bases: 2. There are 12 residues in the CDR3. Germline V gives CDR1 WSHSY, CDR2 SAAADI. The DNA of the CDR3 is TGCGCCAGCGCGGGAGGGAGAGAGACCCAGTACTTC. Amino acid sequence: CASAGGRETQYF.

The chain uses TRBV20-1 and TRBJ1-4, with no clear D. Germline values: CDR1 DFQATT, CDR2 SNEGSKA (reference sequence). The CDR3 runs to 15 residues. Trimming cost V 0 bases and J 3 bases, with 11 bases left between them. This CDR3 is CSARDSLSANEKLFF. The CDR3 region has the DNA TGCAGTGCTAGAGATTCGCTTTCAGCTAATGAAAAACTGTTTTTT.

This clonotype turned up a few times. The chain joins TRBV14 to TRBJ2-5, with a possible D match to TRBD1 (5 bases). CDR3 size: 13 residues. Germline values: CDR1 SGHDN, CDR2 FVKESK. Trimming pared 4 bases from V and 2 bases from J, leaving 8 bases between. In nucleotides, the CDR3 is TGTGCCAGCAGCCCCAGGGAACAAGAGACCCAGTACTTC. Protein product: CASSPREQETQYF.

CDR3 residues: CASSQETGGVWNYGYTF. In DNA, the CDR3 is TGCGCCAGCAGCCAAGAAACAGGGGGAGTATGGAACTATGGCTACACCTTC. V gene TRBV4-3 combines with J gene TRBJ1-2; 8 nucleotides match TRBD1. The CDR3 extends over 17 amino acids. The V gene's germline CDR1 is LGHNA and CDR2 YSLEER. Unmatched junction bases numbered 8, after V lost 0 bases and J lost 2 bases.

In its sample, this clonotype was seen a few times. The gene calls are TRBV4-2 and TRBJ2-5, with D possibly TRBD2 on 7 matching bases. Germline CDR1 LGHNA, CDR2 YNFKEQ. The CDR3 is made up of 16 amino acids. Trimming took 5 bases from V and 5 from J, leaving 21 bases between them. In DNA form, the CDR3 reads TGTGCCAGCAGCAAAGCGGGCGCGGGGGCGGGGGAGACCCAGTACTTC. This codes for CASSKAGAGAGETQYF.

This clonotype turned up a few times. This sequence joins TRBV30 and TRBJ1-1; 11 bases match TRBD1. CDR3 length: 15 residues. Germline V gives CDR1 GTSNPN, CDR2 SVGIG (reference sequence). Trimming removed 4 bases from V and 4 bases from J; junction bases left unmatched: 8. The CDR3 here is CAWTSDRGLVTEAFF. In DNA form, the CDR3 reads TGTGCCTGGACTTCGGACAGGGGGCTCGTCACTGAAGCTTTCTTT.

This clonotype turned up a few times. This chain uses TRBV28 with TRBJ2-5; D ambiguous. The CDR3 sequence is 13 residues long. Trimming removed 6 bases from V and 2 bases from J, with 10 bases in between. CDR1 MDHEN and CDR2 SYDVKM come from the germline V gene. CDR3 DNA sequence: TGTGCCAGCAGCCCGGTGGGGCAAGAGACCCAGTACTTC. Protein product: CASSPVGQETQYF. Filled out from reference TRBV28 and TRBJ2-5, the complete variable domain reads DVKVTQSSRYLVKRTGEKVFLECVQDMDHENMFWYRQDPGLGLRLIYFSYDVKMKEKGDIPEGYSVSREKKERFSLILESASTNQTSMYLCASSPVGQETQYFGPGTRLLVL.